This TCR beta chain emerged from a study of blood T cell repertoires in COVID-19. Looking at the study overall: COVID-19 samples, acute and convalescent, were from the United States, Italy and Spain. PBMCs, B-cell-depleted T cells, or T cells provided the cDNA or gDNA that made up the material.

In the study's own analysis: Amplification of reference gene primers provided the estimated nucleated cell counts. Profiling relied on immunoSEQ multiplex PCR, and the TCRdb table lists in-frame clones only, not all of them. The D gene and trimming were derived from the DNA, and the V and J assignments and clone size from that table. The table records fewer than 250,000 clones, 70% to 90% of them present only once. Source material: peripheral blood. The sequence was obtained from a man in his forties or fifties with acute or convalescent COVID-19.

As DNA, the CDR3 is TGTGCCAGCAGTGGGCCGGGACTTTCTAGCACAGATACGCAGTATTTT. Translated, it gives CASSGPGLSSTDTQYF. The V and J genes are TRBV2 and TRBJ2-3; D is possibly TRBD2 (6 bases). Germline V gene lookup returns CDR1 SNHLY and CDR2 FYNNEI. The CDR3 spans 16 residues. Between the trimmed V and J ends, which lost 4 bases and 0 bases, there was a span of 14 bases.